This T cell receptor beta chain stems from a study of T-cell reconstitution after alpha-beta-depleted transplantation in children. The CDR3 has 18 residues. V was shortened by 0 bases and J by 3 bases, with 21 bases between the two germline ends. Germline CDR1 is SGHTA and CDR2 is FQGNSA. Unique molecular identifiers were incorporated when the TCRbeta library was constructed. MiXCR, applied by TCRdb to the PCR reads, yields one record per CDR3 protein. The sample has hundreds of thousands of distinct CDR3 sequences; 10% are singletons. The sample was PBMCs from the stem cell graft donor, taken from the stem cell graft. This clonotype was obtained from a human donor who donated a stem cell graft to a child with acute myeloid leukemia. This chain uses TRBV7-2 with TRBJ2-7; D is unclear. In DNA form, the CDR3 reads TGTGCCAGCAGCTTAGCTATTGGCGAGACCTCCCGACTCTACGAGCAGTACTTC. Translating gives CASSLAIGETSRLYEQYF.